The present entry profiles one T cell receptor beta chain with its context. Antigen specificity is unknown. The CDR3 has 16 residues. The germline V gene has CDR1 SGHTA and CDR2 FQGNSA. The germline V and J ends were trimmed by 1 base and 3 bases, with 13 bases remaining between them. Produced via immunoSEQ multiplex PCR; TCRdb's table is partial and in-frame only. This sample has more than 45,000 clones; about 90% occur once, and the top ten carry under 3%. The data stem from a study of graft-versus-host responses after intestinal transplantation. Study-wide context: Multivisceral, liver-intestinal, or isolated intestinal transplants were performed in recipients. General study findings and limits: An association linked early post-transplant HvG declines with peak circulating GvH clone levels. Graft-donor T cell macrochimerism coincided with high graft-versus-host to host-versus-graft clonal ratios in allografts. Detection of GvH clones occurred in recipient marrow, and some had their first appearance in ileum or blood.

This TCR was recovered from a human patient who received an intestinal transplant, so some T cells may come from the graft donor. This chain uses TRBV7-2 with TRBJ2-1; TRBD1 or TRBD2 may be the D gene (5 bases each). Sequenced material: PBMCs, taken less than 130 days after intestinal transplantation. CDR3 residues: CASSLGGSGGYNEQFF. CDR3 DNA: TGTGCCAGCAGCTTAGGGGGCAGCGGTGGCTACAATGAGCAGTTCTTC.